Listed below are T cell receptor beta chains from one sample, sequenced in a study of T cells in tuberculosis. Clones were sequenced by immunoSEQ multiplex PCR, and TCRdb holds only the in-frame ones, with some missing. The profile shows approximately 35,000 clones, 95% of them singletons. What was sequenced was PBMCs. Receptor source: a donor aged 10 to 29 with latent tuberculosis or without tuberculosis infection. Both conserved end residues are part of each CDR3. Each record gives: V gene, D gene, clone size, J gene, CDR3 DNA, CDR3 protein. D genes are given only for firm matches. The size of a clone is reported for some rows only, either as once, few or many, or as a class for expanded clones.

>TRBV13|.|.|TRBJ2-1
TGTGCCAGCAGCTCCCCTTCCAGGGACAATGAGCAGTTCTTC
CASSSPSRDNEQFF
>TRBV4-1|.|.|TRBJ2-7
TGCGCCAGCAGCCAAGTCGTACAGACCTACGAGCAGTACTTC
CASSQVVQTYEQYF
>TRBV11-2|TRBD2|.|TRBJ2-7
TGTGCCAGCAGCTTAGTTAAAACTAGCGGGAGGCGAGTCTCCTACGAGCAGTACTTC
CASSLVKTSGRRVSYEQYF
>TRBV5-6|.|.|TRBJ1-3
TGTGCCAGCAGCTTAAGGGGGGGTTATCGTGGAAACACCATATATTTT
CASSLRGGYRGNTIYF
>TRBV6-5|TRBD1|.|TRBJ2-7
TGTGCCAGCAGGCCCCCGGGACAGGGAGGTGAGCAGTACTTC
CASRPPGQGGEQYF
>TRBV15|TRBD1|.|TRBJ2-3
TGTGCCACCAGCCAGGACAGGGCGGCTAGCACAGATACGCAGTATTTT
CATSQDRAASTDTQYF
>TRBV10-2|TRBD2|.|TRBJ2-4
TGCGCCAGCAGTGAGAATCCAGCGGGATACCGGGCTTCAATGAACATTCAGTACTTC
CASSENPAGYRASMNIQYF
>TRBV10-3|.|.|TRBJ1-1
TGTGCCATCAGTGCCCGAGGCACTGAAGCTTTCTTT
CAISARGTEAFF
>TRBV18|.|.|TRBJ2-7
TGTGCCAGCTCACCATCACGGGAAACCACTTACGAGCAGTACTTC
CASSPSRETTYEQYF
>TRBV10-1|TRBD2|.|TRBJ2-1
TGCGCCAGCAGTGAGAGGGTAGCGGGAGCTGAGCAGTTCTTC
CASSERVAGAEQFF
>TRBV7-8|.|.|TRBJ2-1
TGTGCCAGCAGGTTGCGGGGTAGCGATGAGCAGTTCTTC
CASRLRGSDEQFF
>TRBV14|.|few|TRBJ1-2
TGTGCCAGCAGCCAAGTAGAGGTTTGGGGCAGATGGAAGCCTCACTATGGCTACACCTTC
CASSQVEVWGRWKPHYGYTF
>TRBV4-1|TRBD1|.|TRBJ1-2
TGCGCCAGCAGCCAGATTGGGACAGGGTCATATGGCTACACCTTC
CASSQIGTGSYGYTF
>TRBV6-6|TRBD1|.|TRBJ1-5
TGTGCCAGCAGTAGACAGGGGAATCAGCCCCAGCATTTT
CASSRQGNQPQHF
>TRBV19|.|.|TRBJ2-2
TGTGCCAGTAGTAATGTCGGGGGTCTGAGAGGCGGGGAGCTGTTTTTT
CASSNVGGLRGGELFF
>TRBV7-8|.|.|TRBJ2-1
TGTGCCAGCAGCTCCTCTGGGGGGAATGAGCAGTTCTTC
CASSSSGGNEQFF
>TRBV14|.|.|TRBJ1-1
TGTGCCAGCAGCCCGTACTTGAACACTGAAGCTTTCTTT
CASSPYLNTEAFF
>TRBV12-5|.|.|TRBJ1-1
TGTGCTAGTGGTTTTGGCCCCCGGGCGGGGACTGAAGCTTTCTTT
CASGFGPRAGTEAFF
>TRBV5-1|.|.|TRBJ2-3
TGCGCCAGCAGCTTGGGCAGGGCAGCAGATACGCAGTATTTT
CASSLGRAADTQYF
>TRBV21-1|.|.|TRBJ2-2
TGTGCCAGCAGCAATAGACAGGGGCGGGACACCGGGGAGCTGTTTTTT
CASSNRQGRDTGELFF
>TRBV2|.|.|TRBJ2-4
TGTGCCAGCAGTGATTTTAGCGCCGCAGCAGCCAAAAACATTCAGTACTTC
CASSDFSAAAAKNIQYF
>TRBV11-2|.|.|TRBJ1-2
TGTGCCAGCAGCCAAAACAGGGTTAGGGCCGATGGCTACACCTTC
CASSQNRVRADGYTF
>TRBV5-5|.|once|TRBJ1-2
TGTGCCAGCAGCTCGGCGGTTACCGGGGAAAACTATGGCTACACCTTC
CASSSAVTGENYGYTF
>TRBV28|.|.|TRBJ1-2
TGTGCCAGCACCCCTTTTATCGCCCAGGGATATGGCTACACCTTC
CASTPFIAQGYGYTF
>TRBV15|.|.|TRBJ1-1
TGTGCCACCAGGACGGGACAATTGAACACTGAAGCTTTCTTT
CATRTGQLNTEAFF
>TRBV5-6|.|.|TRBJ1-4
TGTGCCAGCAGCTTGGGGGAGGAAAAACTGTTTTTT
CASSLGEEKLFF
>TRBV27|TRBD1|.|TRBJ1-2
TGTGCCAGCAGACAGGACAGGGAAAGTGGCTACACCTTC
CASRQDRESGYTF
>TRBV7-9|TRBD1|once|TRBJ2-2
TGTGCCAGCAGCCCGGACAGGGGTTGGACCGGGGAGCTGTTTTTT
CASSPDRGWTGELFF
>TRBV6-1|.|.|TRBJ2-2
TGTGCCAGCAGTGAAGGCAGAACGAACACCGGGGAGCTGTTTTTT
CASSEGRTNTGELFF
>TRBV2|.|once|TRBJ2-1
TGTGCCAGCAGTGACGGATGGGGGGTTGAGCAGTTCTTC
CASSDGWGVEQFF
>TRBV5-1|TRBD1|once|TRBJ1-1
TGCGCCAGCAGCTCGAAACAGGGGGCAAACACTGAAGCTTTCTTT
CASSSKQGANTEAFF
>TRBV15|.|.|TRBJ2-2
TGTGCCACCAGCGTGGGAGAGGCCGGGGAGCTGTTTTTT
CATSVGEAGELFF
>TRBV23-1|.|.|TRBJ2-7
TGCGCCAGCAGTCAATCCTGTCTCTACGCGGACAGACCCTACGAGCAGTACTTC
CASSQSCLYADRPYEQYF
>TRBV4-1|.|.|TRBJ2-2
TGCGCCAGCAGCCAGTTGGGACAAGCGAACACCGGGGAGCTGTTTTTT
CASSQLGQANTGELFF
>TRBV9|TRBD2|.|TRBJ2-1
TGTGCCAGCCATGCCGAAGCGGGATCGGTGGGGAATGAGCAGTTCTTC
CASHAEAGSVGNEQFF
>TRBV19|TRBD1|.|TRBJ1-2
TGTGCCAGTAAAAAACACGGCGGGACAGGGGAGGCTAACTATGGCTACACCTTC
CASKKHGGTGEANYGYTF
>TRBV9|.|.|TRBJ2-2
TGTGCCAGCAGCGTGGGGGGAGTCCTCGGGGAGCTGTTTTTT
CASSVGGVLGELFF
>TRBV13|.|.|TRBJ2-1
TGTGCCAGCAGCCCCGGGACTCACGCCATTAATGAGCAGTTCTTC
CASSPGTHAINEQFF
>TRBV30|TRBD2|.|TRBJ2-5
TGTGCCTGGAGTGTACGTGGACTAGCGGGAGGGAGAGAGACCCAGTACTTC
CAWSVRGLAGGRETQYF
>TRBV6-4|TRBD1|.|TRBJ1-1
TGTGCCAGCAGTGACGCTGGACAGGCGAACACTGAAGCTTTCTTT
CASSDAGQANTEAFF
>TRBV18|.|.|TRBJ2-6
TGTGCCAGCTCACTGGACGGGGCTGGGGCCAACGTCCTGACTTTC
CASSLDGAGANVLTF
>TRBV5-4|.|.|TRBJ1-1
TGTGCCTGCCTGGGAGGAGTTAACACTGAAGCTTTCTTT
CACLGGVNTEAFF
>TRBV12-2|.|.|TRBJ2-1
TGTGCAAGTCGCTTAGCGTTTTTTTATACTAGCGGGAGCTACAATGAGCAGTTCTTC
CASRLAFFYTSGSYNEQFF
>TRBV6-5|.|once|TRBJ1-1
TGTGCCAGCAGCACCCCGGACCGGGGAAGGGCTGAAGCTTTCTTT
CASSTPDRGRAEAFF
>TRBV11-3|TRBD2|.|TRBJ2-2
TGTGCCAGCAGCTTTTATATTAGGACTAGCGGGGCTCCGAACACCGGGGAGCTGTTTTTT
CASSFYIRTSGAPNTGELFF
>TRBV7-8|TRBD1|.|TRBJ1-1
TGTGCCAGCAGCCCAAGGGGGACAGGTGAAGCTTTCTTT
CASSPRGTGEAFF
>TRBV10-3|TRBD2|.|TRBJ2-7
TGTGCCATCAGTGAGTCAGTTCTCGGGACTAGCGGCCCCTACGAGCAGTACTTC
CAISESVLGTSGPYEQYF
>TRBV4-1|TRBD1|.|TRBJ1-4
TGCGCCAGCAGCCGCCCGGGACAGACTAATGAAAAACTGTTTTTT
CASSRPGQTNEKLFF
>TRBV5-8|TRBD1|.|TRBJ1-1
TGTGCCAGCAGCGTACAGGGGTTTACTGAAGCTTTCTTT
CASSVQGFTEAFF
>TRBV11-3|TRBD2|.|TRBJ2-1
TGTGCCAGCAGCTTAGATGGGGGGCCGGGGACTAGCGGTGAGCAGTTCTTC
CASSLDGGPGTSGEQFF
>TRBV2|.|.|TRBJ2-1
TGTGCCAGCAGTGAAGAGTCGGCAGGCCACTACAATGAGCAGTTCTTC
CASSEESAGHYNEQFF
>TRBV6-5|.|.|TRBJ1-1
TGTGCCAGCAAGGCGGTACTGAACACTGAAGCTTTCTTT
CASKAVLNTEAFF
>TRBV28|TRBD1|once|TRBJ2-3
TGTGCCAGCAGTGCGTCGGGACAGGGGTACACAGATACGCAGTATTTT
CASSASGQGYTDTQYF
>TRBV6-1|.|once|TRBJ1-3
TGTGCCAGCAATTCCCTCGGAAACACCATATATTTT
CASNSLGNTIYF
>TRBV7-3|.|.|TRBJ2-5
TGTGCCAGCAGCTTGGGTTCGGCCCGGGTAGAGACCCAGTACTTC
CASSLGSARVETQYF
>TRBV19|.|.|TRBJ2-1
TGTGCCAGTAGCGGAGGGGGCGCAAAGCTTCGTGAGCAGTTCTTC
CASSGGGAKLREQFF
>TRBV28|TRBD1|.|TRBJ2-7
TGTGCCAGCAGTCCCCGGTCCTGGGACAGGCCCTACGAGCAGTACTTC
CASSPRSWDRPYEQYF
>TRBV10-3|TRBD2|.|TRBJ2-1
TGTGCCATCAGTGAGGGGAGCGGGGGCTACAATGAGCAGTTCTTC
CAISEGSGGYNEQFF
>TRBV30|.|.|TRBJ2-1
TGTGCCTGGAGTATAGGCGGGGAACAGTTCTTC
CAWSIGGEQFF
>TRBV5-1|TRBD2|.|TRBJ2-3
TGCGCCAGCAGCTCCCGAGGACTAGCGGGGGGCCTTGCGCAGGATACGCAGTATTTT
CASSSRGLAGGLAQDTQYF